This T cell receptor beta chain was retrieved from a study of blood T cell repertoires in COVID-19. As for the study in general: Spain, Italy and the United States supplied samples that represented acute and convalescent COVID-19. PBMCs, B-cell-depleted T cells, or T cells provided the cDNA or gDNA that made up the material.

Germline V gives CDR1 LNHDA, CDR2 SQIVND (reference sequence). J was trimmed by 5 bases and V by 3 bases; bases with no gene match: 14. The CDR3 has 17 amino acids. Profiling relied on immunoSEQ multiplex PCR, and the TCRdb table lists in-frame clones only, not all of them. The sample has over 110,000 clones, roughly 88% seen once; the top ten hold 28%. The material sequenced was peripheral blood. The chain joins TRBV19 to TRBJ2-5; the match to TRBD2 covers 8 bases. The receptor comes from a human donor in a cohort sampled during active COVID-19. The CDR3 is CASSIGGAALEWETQYF. The DNA for the CDR3 is TGTGCCAGTAGTATCGGGGGGGCGGCCCTCGAGTGGGAGACCCAGTACTTC.